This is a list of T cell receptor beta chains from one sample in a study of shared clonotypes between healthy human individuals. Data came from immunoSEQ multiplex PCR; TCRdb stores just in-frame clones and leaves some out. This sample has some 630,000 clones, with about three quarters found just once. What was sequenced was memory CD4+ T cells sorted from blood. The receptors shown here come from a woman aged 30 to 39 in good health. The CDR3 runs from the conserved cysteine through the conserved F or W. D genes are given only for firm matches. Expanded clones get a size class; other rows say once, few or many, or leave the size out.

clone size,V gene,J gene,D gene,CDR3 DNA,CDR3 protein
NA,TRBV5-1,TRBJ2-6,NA,TGCGCCAGCAGCTTCCACTGGGGGGCCAACGTCCTGACTTTC,CASSFHWGANVLTF
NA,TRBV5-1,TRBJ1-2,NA,TGCGCCATCTCAGGAGAAGGAGGCTACACCTTC,CAISGEGGYTF
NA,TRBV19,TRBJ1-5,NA,TGTGCCAGTAGTGCTCTATTTTTGGGGAATAGCAATCAGCCCCAGCATTTT,CASSALFLGNSNQPQHF
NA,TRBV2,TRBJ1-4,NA,TGTGCCAGCAGTGTCCTATTAGGTGAAAAACTGTTTTTT,CASSVLLGEKLFF
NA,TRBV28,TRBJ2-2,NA,TGTGCCCTGGGGAGGAACACCGGGGAGCTGTTTTTT,CALGRNTGELFF
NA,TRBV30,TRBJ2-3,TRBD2,TGTGCCTGGAGTGTAGCGGGAGGGCCGGGACTAACAGATACGCAGTATTTT,CAWSVAGGPGLTDTQYF
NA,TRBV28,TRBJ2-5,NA,TGTGCCAGCAGCCTCACAGGGTCGCAAGAGACCCAGTACTTC,CASSLTGSQETQYF
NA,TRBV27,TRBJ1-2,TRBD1,TGTGCCAGCAGTTTTCTTGGACAGGGAATCTTAAGCAGCTATGGCTACACCTTC,CASSFLGQGILSSYGYTF
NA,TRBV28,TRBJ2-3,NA,TGTGCCAGCAGTTCAAGGGGCGCGATAGATACGCAGTATTTT,CASSSRGAIDTQYF
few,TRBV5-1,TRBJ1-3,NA,TGCGCCAGCAGCTTGGGGACTGGAAACACCATATATTTT,CASSLGTGNTIYF